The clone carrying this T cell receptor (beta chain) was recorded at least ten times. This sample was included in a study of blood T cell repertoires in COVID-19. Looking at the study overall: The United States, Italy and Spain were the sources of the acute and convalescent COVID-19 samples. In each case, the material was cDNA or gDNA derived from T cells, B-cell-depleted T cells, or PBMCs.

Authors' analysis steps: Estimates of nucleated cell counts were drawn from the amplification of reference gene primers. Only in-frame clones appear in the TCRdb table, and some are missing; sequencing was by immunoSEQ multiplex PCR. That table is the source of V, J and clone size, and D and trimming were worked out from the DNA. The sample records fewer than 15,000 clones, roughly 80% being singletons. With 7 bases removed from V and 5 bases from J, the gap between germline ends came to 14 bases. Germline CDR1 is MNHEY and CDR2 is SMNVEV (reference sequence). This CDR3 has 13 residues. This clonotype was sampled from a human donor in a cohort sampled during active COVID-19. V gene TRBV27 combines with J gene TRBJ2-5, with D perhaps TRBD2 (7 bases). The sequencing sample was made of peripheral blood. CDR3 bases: TGTGCCAGCATGGGGGGGGCGCGGGAGACCCAGTACTTC. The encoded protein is CASMGGARETQYF.